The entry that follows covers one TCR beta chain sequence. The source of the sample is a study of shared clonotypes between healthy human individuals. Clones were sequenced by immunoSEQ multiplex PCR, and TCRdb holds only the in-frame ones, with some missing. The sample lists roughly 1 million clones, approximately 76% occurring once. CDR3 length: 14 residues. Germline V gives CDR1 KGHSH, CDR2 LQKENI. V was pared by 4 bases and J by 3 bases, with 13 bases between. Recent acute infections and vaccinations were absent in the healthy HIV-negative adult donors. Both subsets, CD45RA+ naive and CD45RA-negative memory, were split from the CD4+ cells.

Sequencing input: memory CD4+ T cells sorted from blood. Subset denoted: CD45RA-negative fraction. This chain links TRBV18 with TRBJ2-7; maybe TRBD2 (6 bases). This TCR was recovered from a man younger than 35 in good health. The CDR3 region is CASSRASESYEQYF. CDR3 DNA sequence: TGTGCCAGCTCACGGGCTAGCGAGAGCTACGAGCAGTACTTC.